The clone carrying this TCR beta chain came up a few times. Its antigen is as yet unknown. Donors underwent one heparinised blood draw, about 0.12 L on average. The data belong to a study of beta chain features in type 1 diabetes. Study-level points and caveats: Shortening of TCRB CDR3s, moderate but significant, appeared in all four CD4+ subsets of Type 1 diabetes patients.

Expressed TCRB transcripts were sequenced, since all the RNA that had been isolated was reverse transcribed. This table comes from immunoSEQ multiplex PCR, and its TCRdb copy is limited to in-frame clones, with some not included. The table lists about 170,000 clones, 7.8% of them singletons. Between the trimmed V and J ends, which lost 4 bases and 0 bases, there was a span of 16 bases. The CDR3 totals 16 residues. CDR1 is SGDLS and CDR2 is YYNGEE in the germline V gene. Sequencing was carried out using central memory CD4+ T cells from blood. This sequence originates from a woman between 40 and 55 years old with type 1 diabetes. The V gene is TRBV9, the J gene TRBJ1-1; D is unclear. For the CDR3, the DNA is TGTGCCAGCAGCAATCCTCGAGGGAGGCTGAACACTGAAGCTTTCTTT. This encodes CASSNPRGRLNTEAFF.